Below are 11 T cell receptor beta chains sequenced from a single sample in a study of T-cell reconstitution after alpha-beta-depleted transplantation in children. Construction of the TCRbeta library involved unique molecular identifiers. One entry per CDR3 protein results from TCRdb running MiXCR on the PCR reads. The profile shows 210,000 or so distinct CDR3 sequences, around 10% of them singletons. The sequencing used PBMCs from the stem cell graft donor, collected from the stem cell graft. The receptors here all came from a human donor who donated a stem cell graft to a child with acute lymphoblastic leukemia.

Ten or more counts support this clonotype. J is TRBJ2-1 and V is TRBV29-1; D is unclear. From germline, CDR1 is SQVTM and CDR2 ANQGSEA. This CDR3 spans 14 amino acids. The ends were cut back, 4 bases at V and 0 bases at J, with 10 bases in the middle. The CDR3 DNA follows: TGCAGCGTTGGAAGAAGAGGCTCCTACAATGAGCAGTTCTTC. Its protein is CSVGRRGSYNEQFF.

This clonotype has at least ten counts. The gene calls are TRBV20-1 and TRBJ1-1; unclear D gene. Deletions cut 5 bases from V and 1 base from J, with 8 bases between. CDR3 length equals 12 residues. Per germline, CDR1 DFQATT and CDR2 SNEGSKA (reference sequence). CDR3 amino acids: CSAYAANTEAFF. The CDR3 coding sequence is TGCAGTGCTTATGCTGCGAACACTGAAGCTTTCTTT.

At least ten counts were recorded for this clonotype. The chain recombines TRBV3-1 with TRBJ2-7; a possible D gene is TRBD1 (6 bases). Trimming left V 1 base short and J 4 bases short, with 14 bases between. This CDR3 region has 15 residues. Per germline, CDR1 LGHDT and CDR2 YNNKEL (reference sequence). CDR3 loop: CASSQATGTYYEQYF. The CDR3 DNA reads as TGTGCCAGCAGCCAAGCCACCGGGACATATTACGAGCAGTACTTC.

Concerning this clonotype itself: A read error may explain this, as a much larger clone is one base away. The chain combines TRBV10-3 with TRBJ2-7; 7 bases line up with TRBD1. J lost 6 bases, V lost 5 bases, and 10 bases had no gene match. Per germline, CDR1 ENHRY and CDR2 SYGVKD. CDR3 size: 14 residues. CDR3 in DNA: TGTGCCATCAGTATGACAGGGAGCATGGGCGAGCAGTACTTC. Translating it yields CAISMTGSMGEQYF.

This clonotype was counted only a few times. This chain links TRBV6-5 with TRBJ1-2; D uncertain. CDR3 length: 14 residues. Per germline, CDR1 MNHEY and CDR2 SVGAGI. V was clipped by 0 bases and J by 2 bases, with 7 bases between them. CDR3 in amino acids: CASSYSYWNYGYTF. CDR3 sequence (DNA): TGTGCCAGCAGTTACTCTTACTGGAACTATGGCTACACCTTC.

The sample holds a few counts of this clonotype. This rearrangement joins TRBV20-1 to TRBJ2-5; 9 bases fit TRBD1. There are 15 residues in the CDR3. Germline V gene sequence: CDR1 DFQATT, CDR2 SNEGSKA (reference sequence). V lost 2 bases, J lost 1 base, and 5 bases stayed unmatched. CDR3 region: CSARKDRGPQETQYF. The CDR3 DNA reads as TGCAGTGCTAGAAAGGACAGGGGCCCCCAAGAGACCCAGTACTTC.

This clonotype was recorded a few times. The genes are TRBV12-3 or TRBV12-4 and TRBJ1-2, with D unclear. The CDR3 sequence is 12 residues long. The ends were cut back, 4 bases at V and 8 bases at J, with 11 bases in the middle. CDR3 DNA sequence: TGTGCCAGCAGTTCCCGTGGTGGGGGCTACACCTTC. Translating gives CASSSRGGGYTF.

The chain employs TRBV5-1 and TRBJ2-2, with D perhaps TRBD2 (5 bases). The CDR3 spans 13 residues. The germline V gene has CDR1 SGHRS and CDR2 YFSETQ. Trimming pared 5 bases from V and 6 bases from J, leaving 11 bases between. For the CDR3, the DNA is TGCGCCAGCAGGGAGGTCGGCGCCGGGGAGCTGTTTTTT. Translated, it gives CASREVGAGELFF.

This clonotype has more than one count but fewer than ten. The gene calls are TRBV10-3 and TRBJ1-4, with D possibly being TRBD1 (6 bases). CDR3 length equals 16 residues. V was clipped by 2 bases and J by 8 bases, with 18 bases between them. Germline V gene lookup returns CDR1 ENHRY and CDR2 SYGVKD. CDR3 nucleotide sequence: TGTGCCATCAGTGAGGCGACGGGGGCACCCGAAGAAAAACTGTTTTTT. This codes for CAISEATGAPEEKLFF.

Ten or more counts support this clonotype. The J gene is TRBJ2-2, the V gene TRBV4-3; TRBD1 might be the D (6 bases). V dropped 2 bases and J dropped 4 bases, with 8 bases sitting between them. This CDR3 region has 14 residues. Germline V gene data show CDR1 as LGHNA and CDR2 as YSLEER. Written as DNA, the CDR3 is TGCGCCAGCAGCCAAACAGGGAGCACCGGGGAGCTGTTTTTT. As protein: CASSQTGSTGELFF.

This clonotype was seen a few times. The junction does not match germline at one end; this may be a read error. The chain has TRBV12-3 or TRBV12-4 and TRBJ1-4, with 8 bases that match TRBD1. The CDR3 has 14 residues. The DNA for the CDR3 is TGTGCCAGCTCCAAGACAGGGGCACGGGGTGAAAAACTGTTT. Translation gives CASSKTGARGEKLF.